Presented here are 20 T cell receptor beta chains from one specimen sequenced in a study of T cell repertoires in cytomegalovirus infection. Each CDR3 protein is one row after TCRdb ran MiXCR on the reads. The table shows more than 35,000 distinct CDR3 sequences, with 52% occurring only once. No cognate antigen is known for these TCRs. This specimen was CD8+ T cells from cultured PBMCs, taken from culture after CMV antigen stimulation. The receptors derive from a human donor in good health (CMV status not recorded). Some clones in this sample may be carry-over from other donors' samples.

The chain carries TRBV20-1 and TRBJ2-7; D perhaps matches TRBD2 (5 bases). Germline-derived CDR1 and CDR2 are DFQATT and SNEGSKA (reference sequence). The CDR3 spans 13 residues. V lost 0 bases and J lost 6, with 12 bases in between. The CDR3 DNA is TGCAGTGCTAGAGATTCAGAGGGATTCGAGCAGTACTTC. It codes for CSARDSEGFEQYF.

This clonotype showed up just a few times. J is TRBJ2-7 and V is TRBV7-8, with TRBD1 matching 7 bases. Trimming cost V 5 bases and J 1 base; bases outside gene matches: 5. CDR1 is SGHVS and CDR2 is FQNEAQ in the germline V gene. The CDR3 totals 14 residues. The CDR3 sequence is CASSRLTGSYEQYF. As DNA, the CDR3 is TGTGCCAGCAGCCGATTGACAGGGTCCTACGAGCAGTACTTC.

The chain joins TRBV7-6 to TRBJ2-1; D is undetermined. Per the germline V gene, CDR1 is SGHVS and CDR2 is FNYEAQ. The CDR3 has 13 amino acids. V was shortened by 4 bases and J by 5 bases, with 9 bases between the two germline ends. DNA for the CDR3: TGTGCCAGCAGCTCCCTTGGTGACAATGAGCAGTTCTTC. Its translation: CASSSLGDNEQFF.

This clonotype showed up just a few times. The chain couples TRBV7-8 to TRBJ2-5; D is perhaps TRBD2 (5 bases). This CDR3 has 16 residues. Germline lookup yields CDR1 SGHVS and CDR2 FQNEAQ. Trimming removed 3 bases from V and 3 bases from J, with 17 bases in between. The CDR3 sequence is CASSFIPGNSEETQYF. The CDR3 nucleotides read TGTGCCAGCAGCTTTATTCCGGGGAATTCTGAAGAGACCCAGTACTTC.

The V gene is TRBV7-6, the J gene TRBJ1-4; D is uncertain. The CDR3 is made up of 15 amino acids. Germline V gives CDR1 SGHVS, CDR2 FNYEAQ. Trimming left V 1 base short and J 6 bases short, with 12 bases between. CDR3 amino acids: CASSLEYGGDEKLFF. The CDR3 DNA reads as TGTGCCAGCAGCTTAGAGTACGGCGGAGATGAAAAACTGTTTTTT.

This clonotype has only a few counts. Here the CDR3 reads CASSAGLSSYNEQFF. CDR3 bases: TGTGCCAGCAGCGCGGGACTCAGCTCCTACAATGAGCAGTTCTTC. The chain links TRBV7-8 to TRBJ2-1; possible D gene TRBD2, 6 bases. The ends were cut back, 5 bases at V and 0 bases at J, with 11 bases in the middle. Looked up from germline, CDR1 is SGHVS and CDR2 is FQNEAQ. The CDR3 spans 15 residues.

The CDR3 DNA is TGTGCCAGCAGCTTAGTAGACAGCCAAGAGACCCAGTACTTC. Amino acids: CASSLVDSQETQYF. The chain uses TRBV11-2 and TRBJ2-5; D is perhaps TRBD1 (5 bases). There are 14 residues in the CDR3. Trimming took off 1 base at V and 1 base at J, with 7 bases between the two ends. The germline V gene has CDR1 SGHAT and CDR2 FQNNGV.

The CDR3 region has the DNA TGCGCCAGCAGCCAAGACCCGGACAGCCCTGAAGCTTTCTTT. Translation gives CASSQDPDSPEAFF. The chain uses TRBV4-1 and TRBJ1-1, with a possible D match to TRBD1 (6 bases). This CDR3 contains 14 residues. The germline V and J ends were trimmed by 0 bases and 6 bases, with 11 bases remaining between them. Germline CDR1 reads MGHRA; CDR2 reads YSYEKL.

This clonotype showed up just once. J is TRBJ2-7 and V is TRBV7-3; 11 bases line up with TRBD1. V dropped 5 bases and J dropped 5; count of bases not matched to a gene: 11. The germline CDR1 and CDR2 sequences are SGHTA and FQGTGA. CDR3 size: 16 residues. CDR3 region: CASSAKAGTGGNEQYF. CDR3 nucleotide sequence: TGTGCCAGCAGCGCTAAAGCCGGGACAGGGGGGAACGAGCAGTACTTC.

This clonotype has just one count. This rearrangement joins TRBV6-6 to TRBJ2-1, with 14 bases matching TRBD2. This CDR3 has 19 amino acids. Losses at the gene ends were 5 bases for V and 1 base for J; bases not matched to a gene: 10. CDR1 and CDR2 (germline): MNHNY, SVGAGI (reference sequence). CDR3 sequence: CASSHRLAGGQMSYNEQFF. As DNA, the CDR3 is TGTGCCAGCAGTCACCGACTAGCGGGAGGGCAAATGTCCTACAATGAGCAGTTCTTC.

The rearrangement links TRBV2 to TRBJ2-7; TRBD1 might be the D (6 bases). With 8 bases removed from V and 1 base from J, the gap between germline ends came to 12 bases. Germline values: CDR1 SNHLY, CDR2 FYNNEI. There are 13 residues in the CDR3. CDR3 sequence: CASLTGLSYEQYF. DNA for the CDR3: TGTGCCAGCTTGACAGGATTATCCTACGAGCAGTACTTC.

The chain carries TRBV20-1 and TRBJ1-4; TRBD1 aligns across 9 bases. The CDR3 contains 14 residues. Germline values: CDR1 DFQATT, CDR2 SNEGSKA (reference sequence). The junction had 3 bases not matched to a gene; V was cut back by 0 bases and J by 7 bases. The CDR3 DNA reads TGCAGTGCTAGAGAACAGGGGGCTGGTGAAAAACTGTTTTTT. It translates to CSAREQGAGEKLFF.

The chain carries TRBV27 and TRBJ2-7; the match to TRBD2 covers 7 bases. With V trimmed by 2 bases and J by 7 bases, 8 bases remained unmatched. Per the germline V gene, CDR1 is MNHEY and CDR2 is SMNVEV (reference sequence). The CDR3 is 14 amino acids. CDR3 sequence (DNA): TGTGCCAGCAGTTTAACCGGTTCACTAGCGGAGCAGTACTTC. It is translated as CASSLTGSLAEQYF.

This clonotype has more than one count but fewer than ten. The chain joins TRBV7-9 to TRBJ1-1; 7 bases are a match to TRBD1. Germline CDR1 SEHNR, CDR2 FQNEAQ (reference sequence). CDR3 length: 13 residues. The ends lost 5 bases at V and 6 bases at J; junction bases unmatched: 6. The CDR3 nucleotides read TGTGCCAGCAGCCCCGACAGGGTCGCTGAAGCTTTCTTT. This translates into CASSPDRVAEAFF.

This chain uses TRBV5-6 with TRBJ1-1; a possible D gene is TRBD1 (6 bases). V was pared by 4 bases and J by 3 bases, with 13 bases between. Germline values: CDR1 SGHDT, CDR2 YYEEEE. CDR3 length: 14 amino acids. The CDR3, as DNA: TGTGCCAGCAGCCAGGGAGGGGGGCACACTGAAGCTTTCTTT. Encoded protein: CASSQGGGHTEAFF.

The genes are TRBV7-9 and TRBJ2-7; 7 bases are a match to TRBD1. Germline V gene sequence: CDR1 SEHNR, CDR2 FQNEAQ (reference sequence). V dropped 4 bases and J dropped 2; count of bases not matched to a gene: 11. There are 16 residues in the CDR3. The DNA of the CDR3 is TGTGCCAGCAGCTCCCCGGAAGGGGGCCAAACCTACGAGCAGTACTTC. The encoded protein is CASSSPEGGQTYEQYF.

The J gene is TRBJ1-2, the V gene TRBV4-1, with D possibly being TRBD1 (6 bases). V lost 0 bases and J 6 bases, leaving 14 bases between the germline ends. Per germline, CDR1 MGHRA and CDR2 YSYEKL. This CDR3 comprises 15 residues. CDR3 in DNA: TGCGCCAGCAGCCAAGATCCGGGGGCGAAAAATGGCTACACCTTC. Translating it yields CASSQDPGAKNGYTF.

V is TRBV7-6 and J is TRBJ1-2; D gene ambiguous. The CDR3 length is 13 residues. V lost 1 base to trimming and J lost 6 bases, with 9 bases between them. In germline, CDR1 is SGHVS, CDR2 FNYEAQ. As DNA, the CDR3 is TGTGCCAGCAGCTTAGAGGCCGGGCATGGCTACACCTTC. This sequence encodes CASSLEAGHGYTF.

The chain couples TRBV7-6 to TRBJ2-2; D not certain. Trimming pared 0 bases from V and 9 bases from J, leaving 8 bases between. The CDR3 consists of 13 residues. Germline V CDR1 and CDR2: SGHVS, FNYEAQ. CDR3 coding DNA: TGTGCCAGCAGCTTAGCTGGGCTCAGGGAGCTGTTTTTT. Protein product: CASSLAGLRELFF. The full variable domain, rest sourced from reference TRBV7-6 and TRBJ2-2, is GAGVSQSPRYKVTKRGQDVALRCDPISGHVSLYWYRQALGQGPEFLTYFNYEAQQDKSGLPNDRFSAERPEGSISTLTIQRTEQRDSAMYRCASSLAGLRELFFGEGSRLTVL.

This clonotype was picked up a small number of times. The J gene is TRBJ2-5, the V gene TRBV20-1; TRBD2 agrees at 12 bases. Germline values: CDR1 DFQATT, CDR2 SNEGSKA (reference sequence). CDR3 length: 18 amino acids. J was trimmed by 2 bases and V by 4 bases; bases with no gene match: 14. The CDR3 protein is CSATHALTSGGNQETQYF. The DNA for the CDR3 is TGCAGTGCTACCCACGCCTTAACTAGCGGGGGGAATCAAGAGACCCAGTACTTC.